The source of this TCR beta chain is a study of T cells in Graves' hyperthyroidism and ophthalmopathy. Study-wide findings and caveats: Ophthalmopathy was told apart from stable hyperthyroidism by a 13 V-J model. Most thyroid-expanded clonotypes above 0.001 were also found in blood.

Lactation, pregnancy, other autoimmune disease or uncontrolled infection led to exclusion of patients. This sample holds PBMCs from roughly 10 ml fresh peripheral blood. Trimming stripped 5 bases from V and 5 bases from J, with 9 bases between. The CDR3 is made up of 13 amino acids. Germline assignment: CDR1 MNHEY and CDR2 SVGEGT. This clonotype has just one count. Its matching antigen is unknown. The source material, RNA transcripts, was used to amplify TCR beta CDR3 regions. The TCR CDR3 was amplified in a first-round RT-PCR using the HTBI primer set. TCRdb re-called the multiplex PCR reads with MiXCR, one entry per CDR3 protein. The sample contains a few hundred thousand distinct CDR3 sequences, about a sixth of which appear only once.

Sequenced material: blood. The TCR sequence derives from a woman in her thirties with Graves' hyperthyroidism. The chain is built from TRBV6-2 or TRBV6-3 and TRBJ1-4; D remains ambiguous. The CDR3 coding sequence is TGTGCCAGCAGTGACGGCGGGAATGAAAAACTGTTTTTT. Translated, it gives CASSDGGNEKLFF.